This TCR beta chain comes out of a study of shared clonotypes between healthy human individuals. CDR3 size: 18 residues. Trimming took off 5 bases at V and 5 bases at J, with 28 bases between the two ends. From germline, CDR1 is SGHDT and CDR2 YYEEEE. It was CD45RO-negative cells, positively selected for CCR7, that made up naive CD8 cells, with terminally differentiated effector memory CD45RA+ cells excluded. Sequencing was performed with immunoSEQ multiplex PCR; in TCRdb, only in-frame clones are kept and a portion is missing. The sample consists of about 2 million clones, approximately 95% of them appearing once.

The chain links TRBV5-6 to TRBJ1-2, with D possibly matching TRBD1 (6 bases). This clonotype was sampled from a man younger than 35 in good health. The sequencing input was naive CD8+ T cells sorted from blood. As DNA, the CDR3 is TGTGCCAGCAGTTCGGAAGAGCCAAGGACAAAGGACAGTTATGGCTACACCTTC. Protein product: CASSSEEPRTKDSYGYTF.